Listed below are T cell receptor beta chains from one sample, sequenced in a study of human versus mouse CDR3 diversity and MHC coevolution. Repertoires were generated with immunoSEQ multiplex PCR, while TCRdb's copy carries only in-frame clones and drops some. The profile shows around 74,000 clones, 80% to 95% of them singletons. Input material: naive CD4+ T cells from blood. Every receptor here comes from a person aged 30 to 69 in good health. The CDR3 runs from the conserved cysteine through the conserved F or W. D genes are given only for firm matches. Clone size is stated in some rows and not others, as once, few, many or a class when expanded.

j_gene,d_gene,abundance,v_gene,CDR3nt,CDR3aa
TRBJ2-1,TRBD2,NA,TRBV7-6,TGTGCCAGCAGCCCCGGGTTAGCGGGAGACAATGAGCAGTTCTTC,CASSPGLAGDNEQFF
TRBJ1-1,TRBD1,NA,TRBV19,TGTGCCAGTAGTATGGGATACCCGGGACAGGGGAGTACTGAAGCTTTCTTT,CASSMGYPGQGSTEAFF
TRBJ2-7,NA,NA,TRBV10-3,TGTGCCATCATCCCCAGGGGCCCCGACTACGAGCAGTACTTC,CAIIPRGPDYEQYF
TRBJ2-6,NA,NA,TRBV5-1,TGCGCCAGCAGCTTGGACTCTGCTGGGGCCAACGTCCTGACTTTC,CASSLDSAGANVLTF
TRBJ2-1,TRBD2,NA,TRBV7-2,TGTGCCAGCAGCCCCAGGCCGGGGGGCAATGAGCAGTTCTTC,CASSPRPGGNEQFF
TRBJ1-1,NA,NA,TRBV25-1,TGTGCCAGCAGTGAAAGGGGCTCTGAAGCTTTCTTT,CASSERGSEAFF
TRBJ2-3,NA,NA,TRBV7-9,TGTGCCAGCAGCTTAGGGGCTGGAGGGACAGATACGCAGTATTTT,CASSLGAGGTDTQYF
TRBJ1-5,NA,NA,TRBV6-1,TGTGCCAGCAGTGGCGGGGGGGGGATTTTTAGCAATCAGCCCCAGCATTTT,CASSGGGGIFSNQPQHF
TRBJ2-7,TRBD2,NA,TRBV5-1,TGCGCCAGCAGCTTGGCGCCTAGCGGGCAAGCTTCTACCTACGAGCAGTACTTC,CASSLAPSGQASTYEQYF
TRBJ2-5,NA,NA,TRBV7-2,TGTGCCACCACTCCTCGCAAGCTGGGCAGGCTAGAGACCCAGTACTTC,CATTPRKLGRLETQYF
TRBJ1-2,NA,NA,TRBV6-1,TGTGCCAGCAGTGAGAGGCCCCGGGGCTATGGCTACACCTTC,CASSERPRGYGYTF
TRBJ2-3,TRBD2,NA,TRBV5-8,TGTGCCAGCAGCTCCGCGCGATCTAGCGGGGGGGCCATTAAAGATACGCAGTATTTT,CASSSARSSGGAIKDTQYF
TRBJ1-2,TRBD1,NA,TRBV7-9,TGTGCCAGCAGGACGACAGGGACCTATGGCTACACCTTC,CASRTTGTYGYTF
TRBJ2-3,TRBD1,NA,TRBV29-1,TGCAGCGCTCATACGCAGGGGGCTTCAGATACGCAGTATTTT,CSAHTQGASDTQYF
TRBJ2-7,NA,NA,TRBV27,TGTGCCAGCACTCGGACAGCCAACACCTACGAGCAGTACTTC,CASTRTANTYEQYF
TRBJ1-6,NA,NA,TRBV5-8,TGTGCCAGCAGCTCGTCCGGACGGGGAAATTCACCCCTCCACTTT,CASSSSGRGNSPLHF
TRBJ2-1,TRBD2,NA,TRBV11-1,TGTGCCAGCAGCTTCAGTCTAGCGGGGGCGGGGAATGAGCAGTTCTTC,CASSFSLAGAGNEQFF
TRBJ1-1,NA,NA,TRBV19,TGTGCCAGTAGTAGATCGGGACTCGGGGTCACTGAAGCTTTCTTT,CASSRSGLGVTEAFF
TRBJ2-1,TRBD2,NA,TRBV30,TGTGCCTGGAGCGTGCGTCTAGCGGGAGTCAATGAGCAGTTCTTC,CAWSVRLAGVNEQFF
TRBJ1-6,NA,NA,TRBV27,TGTGCCAGCAGTTTAGGGGGGCCCCTCCACTTT,CASSLGGPLHF
TRBJ2-1,NA,once,TRBV18,TGTGCCAGCTCCCCCGGACTTGCCTATCCTGAGCAGTTCTTC,CASSPGLAYPEQFF
TRBJ1-1,NA,NA,TRBV19,TGTGCCAGCAAGAGAGGGGTGGGGGGCACTGAAGCTTTCTTT,CASKRGVGGTEAFF
TRBJ2-7,TRBD2,NA,TRBV7-9,TGTGCCAGCAGCCGACTAGCGGGGGAACTATCCGAGCAGTACTTC,CASSRLAGELSEQYF
TRBJ1-3,NA,NA,TRBV30,TGTGCCTGGAGTTCTCAGGACAGATCTGGAAACACCATATATTTT,CAWSSQDRSGNTIYF
TRBJ1-5,NA,NA,TRBV5-1,TGCGCCAGCAGCCCCGGGGCAGGGGAGAACAATCAGCCCCAGCATTTT,CASSPGAGENNQPQHF
TRBJ1-4,TRBD1,once,TRBV5-4,TGTGCCAGCAGCTTCGAGGGACAGGGCTCGGAAAAACTGTTTTTT,CASSFEGQGSEKLFF
TRBJ1-1,NA,NA,TRBV30,TGTGCCTGGAGTAGACAGTTCGGGACTGAAGCTTTCTTT,CAWSRQFGTEAFF
TRBJ2-7,NA,NA,TRBV27,TGTGCCAGCAGTCCCCTGGCTTCCTACGAGCAGTACTTC,CASSPLASYEQYF
TRBJ1-1,TRBD1,once,TRBV7-9,TGTGCCAGCAGCCTAATAGGGACAGGGGAAACTGAAGCTTTCTTT,CASSLIGTGETEAFF
TRBJ1-1,TRBD1,NA,TRBV11-2,TGTGCCAGCAGCTCCAGGACAGGGGGCTTCAGGACTGAAGCTTTCTTT,CASSSRTGGFRTEAFF